A selection of T cell receptor beta chains follows, all from one sample in a study of vaccination effects on CD4 cells after COVID-19. The data were produced by immunoSEQ multiplex PCR, yet TCRdb's version contains in-frame clones alone and is incomplete. The sample gives fewer than 30,000 clones, over 70% of which show up once; around 30% is in the top ten. These receptors have no known antigen. Source: CD4+ T cells from PBMCs cultured with SARS-CoV-2 spike peptides, taken before COVID-19 vaccination. The receptors derive from a human donor who received a COVID-19 vaccine. CDR3s include the opening cysteine and the closing phenylalanine or tryptophan. The D gene is left open where the match is weak. A row's size may be missing; if present it is once, few, many or a size class.

TRBJ1-3,TRBV30,TRBD1,.,TGTGCCTGGAGTACCACACAGGGGAGGCCTGGAAACACCATATATTTT,CAWSTTQGRPGNTIYF
TRBJ1-1,TRBV7-3,.,.,TGTGCCAGCAGCTCACAGATGAACACTGAAGCTTTCTTT,CASSSQMNTEAFF
TRBJ1-5,TRBV3-1/TRBV3-2,TRBD1,.,TGTGCCAGCAGCGTATCAGGACAGGCGGGACAGCCCCAGCATTTT,CASSVSGQAGQPQHF
TRBJ1-2,TRBV5-6,.,.,TGTGCCAGCAGCCGAACTAGTGGCGACAGTTCCCATGGCTACACCTTC,CASSRTSGDSSHGYTF
TRBJ2-1,TRBV9,.,.,TGTGCCAGCAGCGCCCACGACAGCTACAATGAGCAGTTCTTC,CASSAHDSYNEQFF
TRBJ1-4,TRBV3-1/TRBV3-2,.,.,TGTGCCAGCAGCCAAGGGGGTGGGGGTGAAAAACTGTTTTTT,CASSQGGGGEKLFF
TRBJ1-5,TRBV2,.,few,TGTGCCAGCAGCGGTGAAGTTCAGCCCCAGCATTTT,CASSGEVQPQHF
TRBJ2-7,TRBV3-1/TRBV3-2,.,.,TGTGCCAGCAACCTCACCCCCTACGAGCAGTACTTC,CASNLTPYEQYF
TRBJ2-5,TRBV5-1,TRBD1,.,TGCGCCAGCAGCTACGACAGGGGATGGGAGACCCAGTACTTC,CASSYDRGWETQYF
TRBJ1-6,TRBV23-1,TRBD1,.,TGCGCCATCGGGGGACAGGGGGCCAATTCACCCCTCCACTTT,CAIGGQGANSPLHF
TRBJ2-1,TRBV7-2,TRBD2,.,TGTGCCAGCAGCTTAGTGGGGGGGAGCTCCTACAATGAGCAGTTCTTC,CASSLVGGSSYNEQFF
TRBJ2-2,TRBV6-4,.,.,TGTGCCAGCAGTGACAGGGACACCGGGGAGCTGTTTTTT,CASSDRDTGELFF
TRBJ1-2,TRBV4-1,.,.,TGCGCCAGCAGCCAAGCGGTGGTTAACTATGGCTACACCTTC,CASSQAVVNYGYTF
TRBJ1-1,TRBV7-9,.,few,TGTGCCAGCAGCGGCGGACAACTGAACACTGAAGCTTTCTTT,CASSGGQLNTEAFF
TRBJ1-2,TRBV19,.,.,TGTGCCAGTAGTCCTGAGGGGAGCCATGGCTACACCTTC,CASSPEGSHGYTF
TRBJ2-1,TRBV7-7,TRBD1,.,TGTGCTAGCAGCCCCGGGACAGGACCAAATGAGCAGTTCTTC,CASSPGTGPNEQFF
TRBJ2-5,TRBV27,TRBD2,.,TGTGCCAGCAGTTTAGACGGGCTAGCGGGATTAGAGACCCAGTACTTC,CASSLDGLAGLETQYF
TRBJ2-5,TRBV4-3,.,.,TGCGCCAGCAGCCAAGGCCGCTGGGAGACCCAGTACTTC,CASSQGRWETQYF
TRBJ1-1,TRBV5-6,TRBD1,.,TGTGCCAGCACCCCTAACCAGGGGGCATTAAACACTGAAGCTTTCTTT,CASTPNQGALNTEAFF
TRBJ1-3,TRBV6-5,.,.,TGTGCCAGCACGCCAGGGGTGGCGGACACCATATATTTT,CASTPGVADTIYF
TRBJ2-2,TRBV3-1/TRBV3-2,.,.,TGTGCCAGCAGCCAAGGTCTCACCGGCGCCACCGGGGAGCTGTTTTTT,CASSQGLTGATGELFF
TRBJ2-1,TRBV11-2,.,.,TGTGCCAGCAGCTCTAACTATGAGCAGTTCTTC,CASSSNYEQFF
TRBJ2-3,TRBV28,TRBD2,once,TGTGCCAGCAGTTCTAGCGGGAGGGGGAAAAGCACAGATACGCAGTATTTT,CASSSSGRGKSTDTQYF
TRBJ2-3,TRBV7-2,TRBD1,.,TGTGCCAGCAGCTCCCTGTGGACAGGGAGCACAGATACGCAGTATTTT,CASSSLWTGSTDTQYF
TRBJ1-5,TRBV27,.,few,TGTGCCAGCAGTTCCGAGGGCAGGAACAATCAGCCCCAGCATTTT,CASSSEGRNNQPQHF
TRBJ2-3,TRBV20-1,.,.,TGCAGTGCTAGTCGAGTCACAGATACGCAGTATTTT,CSASRVTDTQYF
TRBJ2-7,TRBV27,.,few,TGTGCCAGCAGTCCACCGGGCGCGTACGAGCAGTACTTC,CASSPPGAYEQYF
TRBJ2-2,TRBV3-1/TRBV3-2,TRBD1,.,TGTGCCAGCAGCTTCGGAGACAGGGTCCCCGGGGAGCTGTTTTTT,CASSFGDRVPGELFF
TRBJ1-4,TRBV2,.,.,TGTGCCACCCGACAGGATCTATGGGAAAAACTGTTTTTT,CATRQDLWEKLFF
TRBJ2-1,TRBV11-2,TRBD2,.,TGTGCCAGCAGCATTAGCGGGGGGGCCTACAATGAGCAGTTCTTC,CASSISGGAYNEQFF
TRBJ2-7,TRBV4-2,TRBD2,.,TGTGCCAGCAGCCAAGTCGGGGGAGCGGGGGTCTACGAGCAGTACTTC,CASSQVGGAGVYEQYF
TRBJ1-1,TRBV5-1,TRBD1,.,TGCGCCAGCAGCCCCGGAGACAGGGGGCGCACTGAAGCTTTCTTT,CASSPGDRGRTEAFF
TRBJ2-3,TRBV20-1,.,.,TGCAGTGGCAGAATCACAGATACGCAGTATTTT,CSGRITDTQYF
TRBJ2-7,TRBV28,TRBD2,.,TGTGCCAGCAGTTCGCTCGATGACAGACTAGCGCCCTTAGGGCTTTGGGAGCAGTACTTC,CASSSLDDRLAPLGLWEQYF
TRBJ1-6,TRBV5-6,.,.,TGTGCCAGCAGCTTGGCCGGGATCTATAATTCACCCCTCCACTTT,CASSLAGIYNSPLHF
TRBJ1-1,TRBV30,TRBD1,.,TGTGCCTGGAGTCGGGACAGGAACACTGAAGCTTTCTTT,CAWSRDRNTEAFF
TRBJ2-3,TRBV6-4,TRBD2,.,TGTGCCAGCAGTGGGACTAGCGGGGCCGCGAGAGATACGCAGTATTTT,CASSGTSGAARDTQYF
TRBJ2-3,TRBV6-6,.,once,TGTGCCAGCAGTTTCGGGACACCAGCAGATACGCAGTATTTT,CASSFGTPADTQYF
TRBJ2-2,TRBV4-1,.,.,TGCGCCAGCAGCCAAGATCCAGCGGTGAACACCGGGGAGCTGTTTTTT,CASSQDPAVNTGELFF
TRBJ2-7,TRBV5-6,.,.,TGTGCCAGCAGCATTGAGTACGTCTACGAGCAGTACTTC,CASSIEYVYEQYF
TRBJ1-6,TRBV29-1,.,few,TGCAGCGTTCAGAGGGCCCCAAATTCACCCCTCCACTTT,CSVQRAPNSPLHF
TRBJ1-2,TRBV30,.,.,TGTGCCTGGGACAGGCCTCCGATTACCTTC,CAWDRPPITF
TRBJ2-2,TRBV18,.,.,TGTGCCAGCTCACCATCGGGGGGCGGAACCGGGGAGCTGTTTTTT,CASSPSGGGTGELFF
TRBJ1-1,TRBV9,.,.,TGTGCCAGCAGCGTTCATGGAAACACTGAAGCTTTCTTT,CASSVHGNTEAFF
TRBJ1-1,TRBV5-4,.,.,TGTGCCAGCAGCTTGGATTCGAAGAGTGAAGCTTTCTTT,CASSLDSKSEAFF
TRBJ2-2,TRBV9,.,.,TGTGCCAGCAGCGTAAATGAAGGGGCAGGGCCCGGGGAGCTGTTTTTT,CASSVNEGAGPGELFF